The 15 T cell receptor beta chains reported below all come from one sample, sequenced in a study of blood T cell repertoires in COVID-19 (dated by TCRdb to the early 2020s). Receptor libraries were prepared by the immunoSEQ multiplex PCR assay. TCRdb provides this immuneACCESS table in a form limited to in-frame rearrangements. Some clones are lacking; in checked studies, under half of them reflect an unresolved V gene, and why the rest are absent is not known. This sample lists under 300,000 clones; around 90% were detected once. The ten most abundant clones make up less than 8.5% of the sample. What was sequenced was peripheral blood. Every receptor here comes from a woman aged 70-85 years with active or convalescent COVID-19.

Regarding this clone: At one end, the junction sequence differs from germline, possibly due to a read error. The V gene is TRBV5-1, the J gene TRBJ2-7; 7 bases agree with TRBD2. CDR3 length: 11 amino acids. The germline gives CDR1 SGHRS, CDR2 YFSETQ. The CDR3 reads CASSMGPGRSF. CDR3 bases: TGCGCCAGCAGCATGGGACCCGGGAGGTCCTTC.

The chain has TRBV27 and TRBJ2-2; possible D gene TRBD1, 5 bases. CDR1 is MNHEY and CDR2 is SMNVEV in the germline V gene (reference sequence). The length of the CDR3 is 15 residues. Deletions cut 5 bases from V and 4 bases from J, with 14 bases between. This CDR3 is CASSLTRVATGELFF. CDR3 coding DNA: TGTGCCAGCAGTCTTACCAGGGTGGCCACCGGGGAGCTGTTTTTT.

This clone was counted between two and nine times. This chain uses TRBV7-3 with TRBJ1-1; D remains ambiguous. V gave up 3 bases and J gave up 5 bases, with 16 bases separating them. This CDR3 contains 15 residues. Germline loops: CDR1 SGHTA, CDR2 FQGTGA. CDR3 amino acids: CASSFMRVQWTEAFF. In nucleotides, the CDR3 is TGTGCCAGCAGCTTCATGAGGGTCCAGTGGACTGAAGCTTTCTTT.

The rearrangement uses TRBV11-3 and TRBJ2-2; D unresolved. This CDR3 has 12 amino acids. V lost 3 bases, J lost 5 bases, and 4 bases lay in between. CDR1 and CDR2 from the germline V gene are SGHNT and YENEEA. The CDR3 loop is CASSFRTGELFF. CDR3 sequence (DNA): TGTGCCAGCAGCTTCCGTACCGGGGAGCTGTTTTTT.

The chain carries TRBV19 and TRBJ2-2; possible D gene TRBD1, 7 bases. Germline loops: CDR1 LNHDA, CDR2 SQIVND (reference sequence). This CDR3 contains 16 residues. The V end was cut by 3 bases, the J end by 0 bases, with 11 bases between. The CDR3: CASSIGGTANTGELFF. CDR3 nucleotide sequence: TGTGCCAGTAGTATCGGAGGGACAGCGAACACCGGGGAGCTGTTTTTT. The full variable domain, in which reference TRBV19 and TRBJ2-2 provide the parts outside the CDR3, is DGGITQSPKYLFRKEGQNVTLSCEQNLNHDAMYWYRQDPGQGLRLIYYSQIVNDFQKGDIAEGYSVSREKKESFPLTVTSAQKNPTAFYLCASSIGGTANTGELFFGEGSRLTVL.

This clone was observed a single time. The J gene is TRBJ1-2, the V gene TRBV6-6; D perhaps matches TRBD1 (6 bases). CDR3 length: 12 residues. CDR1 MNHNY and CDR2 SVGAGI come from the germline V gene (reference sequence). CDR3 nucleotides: TGTACGTCGGGGGGGGCGAACTATGGCTACACCTTC. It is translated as CTSGGANYGYTF.

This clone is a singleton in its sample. The CDR3 coding sequence is TGTGCCAGCCGGGGTGGTAATTCACCCCTCCACTTT. Protein sequence: CASRGGNSPLHF. This chain connects TRBV19 to TRBJ1-6; no definite D call. Germline loops: CDR1 LNHDA, CDR2 SQIVND (reference sequence). The CDR3 spans 12 residues. Trimming shortened V by 9 bases and J by 6 bases, and 9 bases separated the two germline ends.

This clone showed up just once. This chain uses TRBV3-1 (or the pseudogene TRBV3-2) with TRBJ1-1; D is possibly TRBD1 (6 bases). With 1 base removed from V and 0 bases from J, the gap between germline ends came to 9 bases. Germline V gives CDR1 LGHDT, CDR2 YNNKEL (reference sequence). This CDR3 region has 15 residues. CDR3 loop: CASSQGDRMNTEAFF. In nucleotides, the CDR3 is TGTGCCAGCAGCCAAGGAGACAGGATGAACACTGAAGCTTTCTTT.

In nucleotides, the CDR3 is TGTGCCATTCTCGGGACAGGGAAGACTGAAGCTTTCTTT. The encoded protein is CAILGTGKTEAFF. The chain recombines TRBV10-3 with TRBJ1-1, with 9 bases fitting TRBD1. CDR3 length: 13 residues. Germline trimming cut 9 bases from V and 5 bases from J; bases unmatched to any gene: 7. CDR1 and CDR2 from the germline V gene are ENHRY and SYGVKD.

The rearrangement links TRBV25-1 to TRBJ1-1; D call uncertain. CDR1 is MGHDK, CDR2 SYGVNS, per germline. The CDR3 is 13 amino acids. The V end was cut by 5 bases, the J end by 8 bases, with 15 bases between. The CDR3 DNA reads TGTGCCAGCAGTCGTGATTTAGTCGGGGAAGCTTTCTTT. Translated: CASSRDLVGEAFF.

The CDR3 coding sequence is TGTGCCAGCAGCAGTCGGGGGGCGCGGGGTGAAAAACTGTTTTTT. Its protein product is CASSSRGARGEKLFF. This chain joins TRBV28 and TRBJ1-4; D perhaps matches TRBD1 (6 bases). Per germline, CDR1 MDHEN and CDR2 SYDVKM. This CDR3 comprises 15 residues. V was cut by 6 bases and J by 7 bases, with 18 bases left in between. Drawing the rest from reference TRBV28 and TRBJ1-4, the complete variable domain is DVKVTQSSRYLVKRTGEKVFLECVQDMDHENMFWYRQDPGLGLRLIYFSYDVKMKEKGDIPEGYSVSREKKERFSLILESASTNQTSMYLCASSSRGARGEKLFFGSGTQLSVL.

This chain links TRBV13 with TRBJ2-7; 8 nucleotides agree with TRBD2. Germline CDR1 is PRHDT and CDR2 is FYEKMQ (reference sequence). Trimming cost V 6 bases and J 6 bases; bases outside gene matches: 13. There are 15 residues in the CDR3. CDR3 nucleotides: TGTGCCAGCAGTCGACCGGGACTAGGAGCCCTCGAGCAGTACTTC. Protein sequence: CASSRPGLGALEQYF.

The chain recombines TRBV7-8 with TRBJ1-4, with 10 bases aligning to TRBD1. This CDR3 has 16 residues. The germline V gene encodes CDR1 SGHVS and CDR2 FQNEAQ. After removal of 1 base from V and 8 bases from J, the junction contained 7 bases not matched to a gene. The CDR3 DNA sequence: TGTGCCAGCAGCTTAGGCTCCGGGACAGGGGACGAAAAACTGTTTTTT. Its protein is CASSLGSGTGDEKLFF.

CDR3 bases: TGTGCCAGCTCATCCTCGGGACAGATAGGGGAAAAACTGTTTTTT. Its translation: CASSSSGQIGEKLFF. The chain has TRBV18 and TRBJ1-4, with TRBD1 matching over 7 bases. Germline V CDR1 and CDR2: KGHSH, LQKENI. Trimming took 5 bases from V and 8 from J; bases not matched to a gene: 11. The length of the CDR3 is 15 residues.

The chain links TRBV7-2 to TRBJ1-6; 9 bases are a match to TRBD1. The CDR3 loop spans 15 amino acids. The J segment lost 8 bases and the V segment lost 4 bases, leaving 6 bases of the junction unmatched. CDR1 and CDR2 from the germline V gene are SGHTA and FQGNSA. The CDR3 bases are TGTGCCAGCAGCTCAAGGGACAGGGTTTATTCACCCCTCCACTTT. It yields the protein CASSSRDRVYSPLHF.